The present TCR beta chain was sequenced within a study of T cell responses to AZD1222 COVID-19 vaccine. On the study more broadly: The study pooled second doses at about 4 or about 12 weeks. Study-wide results and caveats: Clonal diversity was possibly underestimated; the donors were predominantly white British and more often female. Baseline seropositivity occurred in only a handful of AZD1222 recipients. Spike-specific TCRs gained breadth and depth after people received two AZD1222 doses.

For this clone: Its antigen is as yet unknown.

The CDR3 length is 13 residues. Germline V gene sequence: CDR1 MNHNY, CDR2 SVGAGI (reference sequence). Trimming took 0 bases from V and 1 from J, leaving 4 bases between them. Libraries were prepared by immunoSEQ multiplex PCR; TCRdb keeps only in-frame clonotypes and omits some of them. The table lists some 150,000 clones, 93% of them singletons. The TCR was taken from an adult in good health. The rearrangement links TRBV6-6 to TRBJ2-7; D ambiguous. The sample here was peripheral blood, taken on day 0 of AZD1222 vaccination. In DNA form, the CDR3 reads TGTGCCAGCAGTTACTCGGCTTCCTACGAGCAGTACTTC. Translated: CASSYSASYEQYF.